One sample yielded the 24 T cell receptor beta chains listed below, sequenced in a study of beta chain features in type 1 diabetes. Of the isolated RNA, all was reverse transcribed, and so the sequenced material was expressed TCRB transcripts. Generated by immunoSEQ multiplex PCR, the TCRdb table keeps only in-frame clones and is missing some. The table lists a few hundred thousand clones, about 15% of them singletons. These receptors are not linked to any known antigen. Study-level points and caveats: Shortening that was moderate but significant affected the TCRB CDR3s of Type 1 diabetes patients in all four CD4+ subsets.

The source material was naive CD4+ T cells from blood. All receptors derive from a young man with type 1 diabetes.

This chain connects TRBV28 to TRBJ2-3; 9 nucleotides line up with TRBD2. V was clipped by 4 bases and J by 4 bases; unmatched bases: 9. The CDR3 has 16 amino acids. From germline, CDR1 is MDHEN and CDR2 SYDVKM. CDR3 region: CASSSSGALGADTQYF. CDR3 in DNA: TGTGCCAGCAGTTCTAGCGGGGCGTTGGGAGCAGATACGCAGTATTTT. Supplemented by reference TRBV28 and TRBJ2-3, the full variable domain reads DVKVTQSSRYLVKRTGEKVFLECVQDMDHENMFWYRQDPGLGLRLIYFSYDVKMKEKGDIPEGYSVSREKKERFSLILESASTNQTSMYLCASSSSGALGADTQYFGPGTRLTVL.

The V call is TRBV5-4, the J call TRBJ2-2; no reliable D call. V was cut by 0 bases and J by 8 bases, with 11 bases left in between. There are 14 residues in the CDR3. Germline assignment: CDR1 SGHNT and CDR2 YYREEE (reference sequence). The CDR3 DNA reads as TGTGCCAGCAGCTTGGGAGGTGGCCTGGGGGAGCTGTTTTTT. This codes for CASSLGGGLGELFF.

In its sample, this clone was seen a few times. V is TRBV6-6 and J is TRBJ2-1, with 8 bases that match TRBD2. The CDR3 length is 15 residues. Germline assignment: CDR1 MNHNY and CDR2 SVGAGI (reference sequence). The V gene end was trimmed by 4 bases and the J gene end by 8 bases; junction bases not matched to a gene: 10. In DNA, the CDR3 is TGTGCCAGCAGTTGGGGGACTAGGTATGCGGATGAGCAGTTCTTC. Translating gives CASSWGTRYADEQFF.

The chain has TRBV5-1 and TRBJ2-3; TRBD2 matches at 7 bases. Germline-derived CDR1 and CDR2 are SGHRS and YFSETQ. The CDR3 is made up of 14 amino acids. V dropped 0 bases and J dropped 5; count of bases not matched to a gene: 3. The CDR3 bases are TGCGCCAGCAGCTTGGGGGGAGGGCAAGATACGCAGTATTTT. Translating it yields CASSLGGGQDTQYF.

The chain is built from TRBV21-1 and TRBJ2-1; the D call in the table, TRBD1, was not verified against the DNA. TRBV21-1 is termed a pseudogene. CDR3 length: 15 amino acids. The CDR3 bases are TGTGCCAGCAGCAAAATTGGGTCGACAGTCAATGAGCAGTTCTTC. Encoded protein: CASSKIGSTVNEQFF.

The J gene is TRBJ2-5, the V gene TRBV25-1; weak D call: TRBD1 (5 bases). Trimming removed 2 bases at V and 1 base at J, with 8 bases between. CDR3 length equals 14 residues. From germline, CDR1 is MGHDK and CDR2 SYGVNS. CDR3 sequence reads: CASSEPRAQETQYF. The CDR3 DNA is TGTGCCAGCAGTGAACCCAGGGCCCAAGAGACCCAGTACTTC.

This clone came up a few times. The chain combines TRBV5-1 with TRBJ2-5; no firm D call. The ends were cut back, 0 bases at V and 6 bases at J, with 9 bases in the middle. Germline V lookup: CDR1 SGHRS, CDR2 YFSETQ. The CDR3 loop spans 13 amino acids. CDR3 in amino acids: CASSLGERKTQYF. In DNA form, the CDR3 reads TGCGCCAGCAGCTTGGGCGAAAGAAAGACCCAGTACTTC.

This clone was detected a few times. The chain links TRBV6-8 to TRBJ2-7, with D possibly matching TRBD1 (5 bases). CDR3 length: 14 residues. The germline CDR1 and CDR2 sequences are MNHGY and SAAAGT. V was shortened by 7 bases and J by 2 bases, with 15 bases between the two germline ends. In DNA form, the CDR3 reads TGTGCCAGCACCAAACGCGACAGAACCTACGAGCAGTACTTC. It translates to CASTKRDRTYEQYF.

The sample holds a few counts of this clone. The V gene is TRBV4-3, the J gene TRBJ1-2; D might be TRBD1 (5 bases). CDR1 and CDR2 from the germline V gene are LGHNA and YSLEER. The CDR3 runs 15 residues. The V and J ends lost 0 bases and 4 bases respectively, with 12 bases between them. CDR3 amino acids: CASSQDAGKGYGYTF. The CDR3 bases are TGCGCCAGCAGCCAAGATGCAGGGAAGGGCTATGGCTACACCTTC.

The rearrangement joins TRBV21-1 to TRBJ2-6; whether TRBD2, the table's D call, matches the DNA was not checked. TRBV21-1 constitutes a pseudogene. The CDR3 contains 17 residues. In nucleotides, the CDR3 is TGTGCCAGCACCCGTCTAGCAGGTCGTCCTGGGGCCAACGTCCTGACTTTC. It translates to CASTRLAGRPGANVLTF.

The chain is built from TRBV30 and TRBJ2-5, with 16 nucleotides matching TRBD2. CDR1 and CDR2 from the germline V gene are GTSNPN and SVGIG (reference sequence). With V trimmed by 3 bases and J by 4 bases, 5 bases remained unmatched. This CDR3 contains 16 residues. CDR3 amino acids: CAWSAGLAGGGETQYF. Here the CDR3 DNA reads TGTGCCTGGAGCGCGGGACTAGCGGGAGGGGGAGAGACCCAGTACTTC. The variable domain in full, with the rest retrieved from reference TRBV30 and TRBJ2-5, is SQTIHQWPATLVQPVGSPLSLECTVEGTSNPNLYWYRQAAGRGLQLLFYSVGIGQISSEVPQNLSASRPQDRQFILSSKKLLLSDSGFYLCAWSAGLAGGGETQYFGPGTRLLVL.

This clone has only a few counts. This chain joins TRBV6-5 and TRBJ2-3, with D possibly being TRBD2 (5 bases). CDR3 length equals 15 residues. Per germline, CDR1 MNHEY and CDR2 SVGAGI. The V and J ends lost 0 bases and 2 bases respectively, with 9 bases between them. The CDR3 DNA follows: TGTGCCAGCAGTTACTCGAGCGGCTCCACAGATACGCAGTATTTT. This gives the protein CASSYSSGSTDTQYF.

This clone appeared a few times. The CDR3, as DNA: TGCGCCAGCCAGGATCGGACTGGCGGGGGGGATACGCAGTATTTT. It is translated as CASQDRTGGGDTQYF. The V and J genes are TRBV5-1 and TRBJ2-3; TRBD2 matches at 8 bases. Germline CDR1 SGHRS, CDR2 YFSETQ. V was pared by 7 bases and J by 6 bases, with 13 bases of the junction left unmatched. The length of the CDR3 is 15 residues.

In DNA, the CDR3 is TGTGCCTTCGCACCAAGCCACACCTTC. Translating gives CAFAPSHTF. This chain uses TRBV30 with TRBJ1-2; D not certain. The CDR3 is 9 residues long. Germline V gene lookup returns CDR1 GTSNPN and CDR2 SVGIG (reference sequence). The germline V and J ends were trimmed by 7 bases and 12 bases, with 12 bases remaining between them.

This clone was picked up a small number of times. This chain uses TRBV28 with TRBJ2-7; D is undetermined. V lost 1 base, J lost 6 bases, and 7 bases lay in between. CDR1 MDHEN and CDR2 SYDVKM come from the germline V gene. This CDR3 has 12 residues. The CDR3 coding sequence is TGTGCCAGCAGTTTATCCAGGATCGAGCAGTACTTC. Translating gives CASSLSRIEQYF.

This clone was detected a few times. The V and J genes are TRBV5-1 and TRBJ2-2; TRBD1 matches at 7 bases. Germline V gene sequence: CDR1 SGHRS, CDR2 YFSETQ. V trimming: 4 bases; J trimming: 0 bases; junction bases outside the gene matches: 6. CDR3 length: 16 amino acids. CDR3 sequence reads: CASSASGTANTGELFF. The CDR3 DNA follows: TGCGCCAGCAGCGCTAGTGGGACAGCGAACACCGGGGAGCTGTTTTTT.

This clone was counted only a few times. This chain links TRBV6-5 with TRBJ2-3; D is possibly TRBD2 (6 bases). Germline loops: CDR1 MNHEY, CDR2 SVGAGI. The CDR3 is made up of 14 amino acids. V was cut by 7 bases and J by 4 bases, with 15 bases left in between. The CDR3 nucleotides are TGTGCCAGCACCTCGTACGGGGGTTCAGATACGCAGTATTTT. Its protein product is CASTSYGGSDTQYF.

This clone was seen more than once but under ten times. V usage is TRBV9 and J usage is TRBJ2-3; D is uncertain. Germline V lookup: CDR1 SGDLS, CDR2 YYNGEE. The germline V and J ends were trimmed by 4 bases and 0 bases, with 12 bases remaining between them. The CDR3 spans 15 residues. The CDR3 DNA is TGTGCCAGCAGCTCGCGACTGGCTAGCACAGATACGCAGTATTTT. Its translation is CASSSRLASTDTQYF.

This clone turned up a few times. The chain has TRBV5-1 and TRBJ1-2; D is unresolved. Looked up from germline, CDR1 is SGHRS and CDR2 is YFSETQ. The CDR3 has 14 residues. V was cut by 0 bases and J by 4 bases, with 10 bases left in between. The CDR3 sequence: CASSLGQFPYGYTF. The CDR3 bases are TGCGCCAGCAGCTTGGGCCAGTTCCCCTATGGCTACACCTTC. Combining the CDR3 with reference TRBV5-1 and TRBJ1-2 gives the whole variable domain KAGVTQTPRYLIKTRGQQVTLSCSPISGHRSVSWYQQTPGQGLQFLFEYFSETQRNKGNFPGRFSGRQFSNSRSEMNVSTLELGDSALYLCASSLGQFPYGYTFGSGTRLTVV.

The rearrangement links TRBV14 to TRBJ1-2; D call uncertain. The length of the CDR3 is 15 residues. V gave up 4 bases and J gave up 4 bases, with 16 bases separating them. Germline V gene lookup returns CDR1 SGHDN and CDR2 FVKESK. Here the CDR3 DNA reads TGTGCCAGCAGCCCCTCGGGATTCAGGATCTATGGCTACACCTTC. Protein: CASSPSGFRIYGYTF.

This clone was recorded at least ten times. The chain links TRBV29-1 to TRBJ2-7; possible D gene TRBD1, 5 bases. Germline loops: CDR1 SQVTM, CDR2 ANQGSEA. The CDR3 spans 12 residues. The V end lost 5 bases, the J end lost 6 bases, and 14 bases lay between the germline ends. CDR3 sequence: CSVSAQGGEQYF. CDR3 DNA sequence: TGCAGCGTTTCGGCGCAGGGCGGCGAGCAGTACTTC.

The chain carries TRBV6-1 and TRBJ2-7; 12 positions agree with TRBD2. The CDR3 is 14 amino acids. Per the germline V gene, CDR1 is MNHNS and CDR2 is SASEGT. V lost 10 bases to trimming and J lost 3 bases; unmatched junction nucleotides: 7. CDR3 region: CATWTSGKVYEQYF. The CDR3 bases are TGTGCCACCTGGACTAGCGGGAAGGTCTACGAGCAGTACTTC.

This clone was counted only a few times. The chain links TRBV6-6 to TRBJ2-3; D might be TRBD1 (5 bases). Between the trimmed V and J ends, which lost 5 bases and 2 bases, there was a span of 17 bases. This CDR3 has 16 residues. Per germline, CDR1 MNHNY and CDR2 SVGAGI (reference sequence). CDR3 nucleotide sequence: TGTGCCAGCAGTCCCTTATGGGGCTCTGACACAGATACGCAGTATTTT. Translating gives CASSPLWGSDTDTQYF.

There are a few counts of this clone. The CDR3 sequence is CASSRLAGVMETQYF. The CDR3 bases are TGTGCCAGCAGTCGGCTAGCGGGAGTGATGGAGACCCAGTACTTC. The chain recombines TRBV25-1 with TRBJ2-5, with TRBD2 matching over 10 bases. The V gene's germline CDR1 is MGHDK and CDR2 SYGVNS. V lost 5 bases to trimming and J lost 5 bases; unmatched junction nucleotides: 8. The CDR3 has 15 residues.